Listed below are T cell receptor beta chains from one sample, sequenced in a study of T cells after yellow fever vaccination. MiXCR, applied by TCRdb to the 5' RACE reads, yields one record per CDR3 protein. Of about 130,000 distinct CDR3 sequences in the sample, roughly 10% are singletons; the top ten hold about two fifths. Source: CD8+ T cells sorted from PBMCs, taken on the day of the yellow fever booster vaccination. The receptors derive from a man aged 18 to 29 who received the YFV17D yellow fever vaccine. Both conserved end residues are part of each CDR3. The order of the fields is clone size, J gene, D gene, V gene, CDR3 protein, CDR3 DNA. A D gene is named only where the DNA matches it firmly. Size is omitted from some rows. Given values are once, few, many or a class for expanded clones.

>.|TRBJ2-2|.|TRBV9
CASSVVGSGASTGELFF
TGTGCCAGCAGCGTAGTGGGGTCAGGGGCGAGCACCGGGGAGCTGTTTTTT
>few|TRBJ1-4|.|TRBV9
CASTGGGNEKLFF
TGTGCCAGCACCGGGGGAGGGAATGAAAAACTGTTTTTT
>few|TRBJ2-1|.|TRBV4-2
CASSQGGQSNEQFF
TGTGCCAGCAGCCAAGGCGGTCAGTCGAATGAGCAGTTCTTC
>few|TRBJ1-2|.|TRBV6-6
CASSYSRGASYGYTF
TGTGCCAGCAGTTACTCGAGGGGGGCGAGCTATGGCTACACCTTC
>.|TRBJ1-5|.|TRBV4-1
CASSPRGRGLQPQHF
TGCGCCAGCAGCCCCCGCGGCAGGGGTCTTCAGCCCCAGCATTTT
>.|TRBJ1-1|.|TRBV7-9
CASSLATGMAFF
TGTGCCAGCAGCTTAGCCACAGGGATGGCTTTCTTT
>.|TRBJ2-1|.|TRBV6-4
CASSEVPGAPYNEQFF
TGTGCCAGCAGTGAAGTCCCCGGAGCCCCTTACAATGAGCAGTTCTTC
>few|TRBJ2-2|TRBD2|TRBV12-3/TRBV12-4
CATAGENTGELFF
TGTGCCACGGCGGGAGAAAACACCGGGGAGCTGTTTTTT
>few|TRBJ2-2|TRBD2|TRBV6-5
CASSYSGRVGELFF
TGTGCCAGCAGTTACTCTGGGAGGGTGGGGGAGCTGTTTTTT
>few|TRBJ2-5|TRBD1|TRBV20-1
CSARARGRGETQYF
TGCAGTGCTAGAGCGAGGGGGCGAGGGGAGACCCAGTACTTC
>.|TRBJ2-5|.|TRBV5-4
CASSFQTDYQETQYF
TGTGCCAGCAGCTTCCAGACGGACTACCAAGAGACCCAGTACTTC
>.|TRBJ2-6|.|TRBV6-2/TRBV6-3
CASSYPTGTGANVLTF
TGTGCCAGCAGTTACCCTACAGGGACTGGGGCCAACGTCCTGACTTTC
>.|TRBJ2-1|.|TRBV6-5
CASSYSIPQRNEQFF
TGTGCCAGCAGTTACTCGATACCCCAAAGGAATGAGCAGTTCTTC
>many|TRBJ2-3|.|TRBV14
CASSRTSDTQYF
TGTGCCAGCAGCCGGACCTCAGATACGCAGTATTTT
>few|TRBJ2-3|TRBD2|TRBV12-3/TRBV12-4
CASRSRLADNTDTQYF
TGTGCCAGCAGAAGCAGACTAGCGGATAACACAGATACGCAGTATTTT
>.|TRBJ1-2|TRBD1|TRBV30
CAWNAGTGFDGYTF
TGTGCCTGGAATGCCGGGACAGGGTTCGATGGCTACACCTTC
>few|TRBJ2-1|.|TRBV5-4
CASSLEGSNEQFF
TGTGCCAGCAGCTTGGAAGGCAGCAATGAGCAGTTCTTC
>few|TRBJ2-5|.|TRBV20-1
CSARPRLTQETQYF
TGCAGTGCTAGACCCAGGTTAACACAAGAGACCCAGTACTTC
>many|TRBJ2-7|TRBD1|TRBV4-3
CASSQQGQGAYEQYF
TGCGCCAGCAGCCAACAGGGACAGGGCGCCTACGAGCAGTACTTC
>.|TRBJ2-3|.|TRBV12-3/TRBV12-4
CASSLVGTDTQYF
TGTGCCAGCAGTTTAGTGGGCACAGATACGCAGTATTTT
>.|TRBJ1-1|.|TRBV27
CASSYGSSAEAFF
TGTGCCAGCAGTTACGGGTCTAGCGCTGAAGCTTTCTTT
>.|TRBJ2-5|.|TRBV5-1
CASSLEGFQWATQYF
TGCGCCAGCAGCTTGGAGGGCTTTCAGTGGGCGACCCAGTACTTC
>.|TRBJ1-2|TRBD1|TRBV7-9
CASTLGQGGTYGYTF
TGTGCCAGCACCTTAGGGCAGGGGGGAACCTATGGCTACACCTTC
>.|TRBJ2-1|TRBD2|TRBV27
CASSDSGPYNEQFF
TGTGCCAGCAGCGATAGCGGGCCATACAATGAGCAGTTCTTC
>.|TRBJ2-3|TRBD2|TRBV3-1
CASSRAPLAGDTDTQYF
TGTGCCAGCAGCCGAGCCCCACTAGCGGGGGACACAGATACGCAGTATTTT
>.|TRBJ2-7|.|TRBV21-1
CASTIETGTGIYEQYF
TGTGCCAGCACCATAGAAACCGGGACAGGGATCTACGAGCAGTACTTC
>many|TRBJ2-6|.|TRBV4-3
CASSLNTGANVLTF
TGCGCCAGCAGCCTCAATACTGGGGCCAACGTCCTGACTTTC
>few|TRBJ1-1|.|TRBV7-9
CASSPFRREAFF
TGTGCCAGCAGCCCCTTTCGGCGGGAAGCTTTCTTT
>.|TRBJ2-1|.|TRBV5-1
CASSLPDLRYNEQFF
TGCGCCAGCAGCTTGCCGGATTTGAGGTACAATGAGCAGTTCTTC
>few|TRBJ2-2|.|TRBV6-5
CASSYGGGLNTGELFF
TGTGCCAGCAGTTACGGGGGGGGGCTTAACACCGGGGAGCTGTTTTTT
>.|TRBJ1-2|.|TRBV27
CASRALGPYGYTF
TGTGCCAGCAGGGCCCTGGGCCCCTATGGCTACACCTTC
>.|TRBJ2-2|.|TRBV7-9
CASSPTGRELFF
TGTGCCAGCAGCCCCACAGGTCGGGAGCTGTTTTTT
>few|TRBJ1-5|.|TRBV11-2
CASSSDRHSVAHRPQHF
TGTGCCAGCAGCTCCGATCGACACTCGGTTGCCCATCGGCCCCAGCATTTT
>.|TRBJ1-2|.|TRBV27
CASSPPRSNYGYTF
TGTGCCAGCAGCCCCCCGAGATCTAACTATGGCTACACCTTC
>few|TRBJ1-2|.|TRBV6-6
CASSYSNHAYGYTF
TGTGCCAGCAGTTACTCGAACCATGCCTATGGCTACACCTTC
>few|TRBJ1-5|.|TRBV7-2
CASSFWGSQPQHF
TGTGCCAGCAGCTTTTGGGGGTCTCAGCCCCAGCATTTT
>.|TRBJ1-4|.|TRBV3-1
CASSQDLTRSSHEKLFF
TGTGCCAGCAGCCAAGATTTAACCCGAAGTTCCCATGAAAAACTGTTTTTT
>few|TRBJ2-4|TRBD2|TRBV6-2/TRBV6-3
CASSYGGGANIQYF
TGTGCCAGCAGTTACGGCGGGGGGGCAAACATTCAGTACTTC
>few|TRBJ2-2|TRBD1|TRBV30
CAWDDRGLSSGELFF
TGTGCCTGGGATGACAGGGGACTCTCCTCCGGGGAGCTGTTTTTT
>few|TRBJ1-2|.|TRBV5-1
CASSLPASSLGYTF
TGCGCCAGCAGCTTGCCGGCATCCAGTCTGGGCTACACCTTC
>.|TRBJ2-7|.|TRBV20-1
CSASVGGHEQYF
TGCAGTGCTAGTGTGGGGGGCCACGAGCAGTACTTC
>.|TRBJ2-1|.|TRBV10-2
CASDYSGEQFF
TGCGCCAGCGACTATTCGGGTGAGCAGTTCTTC
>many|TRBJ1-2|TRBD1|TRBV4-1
CASSQRDSGQDGYTF
TGCGCCAGCAGCCAAAGGGACTCCGGACAGGATGGCTACACCTTC